This T cell receptor beta chain came from a study of blood T cell repertoires in COVID-19. Under the authors' procedure: Estimates of nucleated cell counts were drawn from the amplification of reference gene primers. Assay used: immunoSEQ multiplex PCR; TCRdb lists only in-frame clones, some missing. V, J and clone size derive from that table, while D and trimming were established from the DNA sequence. The sample carries about 210,000 clones, roughly 79% recorded once. CDR3 length equals 14 residues. J gave up 3 bases and V 4 bases, and 1 base lay outside the gene matches. Germline-derived CDR1 and CDR2 are SGHRS and YFSETQ. The cohort comprised adults aged about 18 to 100 years residing in about 25 US areas. Cohorts were based on clinical histories the participants reported.

Sequenced input: PBMCs or T cells enriched from blood (not recorded which). This clonotype was sampled from a woman between 50 and 59 years old with acute COVID-19. The V call is TRBV5-1, the J call TRBJ2-5, with 12 bases identical to TRBD2. CDR3 DNA sequence: TGCGCCAGCAGCCGACTAGCGGGAGAAGAGACCCAGTACTTC. Translated, it gives CASSRLAGEETQYF.